Only a few counts were recorded for the clone carrying this TCR beta chain. Its antigen is undetermined. The source of the sample is a study of beta chain features in type 1 diabetes. Study-level points and caveats: Patients with Type 1 diabetes showed moderately but significantly shorter TCRB CDR3s in all four CD4+ subsets. Reduced insertions and increased deletions marked VDJ junctions in type 1 diabetes patients.

The CDR3 sequence is 13 residues long. Germline-derived CDR1 and CDR2 are LNHDA and SQIVND (reference sequence). Trimming pared 3 bases from V and 1 base from J, leaving 7 bases between. Once sorted, every population was more than 95% pure. Reverse transcription of all isolated RNA meant that expressed TCRB transcripts were sequenced. This table comes from immunoSEQ multiplex PCR, and its TCRdb copy is limited to in-frame clones, with some not included. Of about 320,000 clones listed, around 15% are singletons. Sequencing used central memory CD4+ T cells from blood. J is TRBJ2-7 and V is TRBV19; maybe TRBD1 (6 bases). This receptor was taken from a man aged 25-40 years in good health. The CDR3 sequence is CASSMDRSYEQYF. Here the CDR3 DNA reads TGTGCCAGTAGTATGGACAGATCCTACGAGCAGTACTTC.